What follows is one TCR beta chain and its context. No antigen is known for it. One junction end does not reproduce the germline sequence, and a read error may be involved. Researchers collected about 9.1 milliliters of peripheral blood from every single donor. These data are taken from a study of blood T cells in healthy people across ages. For the study at large: About one barcoded beta molecule per two T cells was captured by template switching.

Together with a sample-barcoded 5' primer, a J-beta primer mix was included in a second PCR lasting about 7 to 11 cycles. Using its own MiXCR run on the 5' RACE reads, TCRdb lists one record per CDR3 protein. The sample carries approximately 820,000 distinct CDR3 sequences, around two fifths recorded once. This CDR3 region has 16 residues. Regarding the study as a whole: Naive CD4+ cells and diversity were both higher in long-lived donors than in aged donors. As naive T cell percentage varied, TCR beta diversity correlated strongly with it.

The sequenced sample consisted of blood. The chain links TRBV12-3 or TRBV12-4 to TRBJ2-7, with 7 bases fitting TRBD1. This sequence was found in a man in his sixties in good health. The chain's CDR3 is CASTLRSGTAPYEQYF. For the CDR3, the DNA is TGTGCCAGCACTTTAAGATCCGGGACAGCCCCTTACGAGCAGTACTTC.